What follows are 13 T cell receptor beta chains derived from one specimen sequenced in a study of cytomegalovirus exposure and HLA in healthy donors. A multiplex PCR was run with 60 Vbeta primers and 13 Jbeta primers. Profiled with immunoSEQ multiplex PCR; TCRdb holds only in-frame clones, not every one. The repertoire includes about 300,000 clones, 86% of them detected once, and roughly 4% sits in the top ten. The sequenced material came from PBMCs. All receptors come from a man in his forties in good health and CMV-seropositive.

V usage is TRBV27 and J usage is TRBJ2-7, with D possibly matching TRBD2 (5 bases). The CDR3 is made up of 14 amino acids. V was clipped by 5 bases and J by 0 bases, with 11 bases between them. Germline CDR1 MNHEY, CDR2 SMNVEV (reference sequence). The CDR3 loop reads CASSPGTTSYEQYF. CDR3 DNA: TGTGCCAGCAGTCCGGGAACTACCTCCTACGAGCAGTACTTC.

Regarding this clone: The sample has other DNA sequences that encode this CDR3 too. This chain connects TRBV19 to TRBJ1-1; D possibly corresponds to TRBD1 (6 bases). The V and J ends lost 3 bases and 3 bases respectively, with 8 bases between them. CDR3 length: 13 amino acids. The germline V gene has CDR1 LNHDA and CDR2 SQIVND (reference sequence). Here the CDR3 DNA reads TGTGCCAGTAGTATTAACAGGGACACTGAAGCTTTCTTT. As protein: CASSINRDTEAFF.

The count of this clone is one. The chain is built from TRBV5-4 and TRBJ2-3; 11 bases map to TRBD2. This CDR3 spans 18 amino acids. The J segment lost 0 bases and the V segment lost 0 bases, leaving 6 bases of the junction unmatched. Germline assignment: CDR1 SGHNT and CDR2 YYREEE (reference sequence). The CDR3 here is CASSLGASGRLSTDTQYF. The DNA of the CDR3 is TGTGCCAGCAGCTTGGGGGCTAGCGGGAGGCTTAGCACAGATACGCAGTATTTT. Full variable domain (remainder filled in from reference TRBV5-4 and TRBJ2-3): ETGVTQSPTHLIKTRGQQVTLRCSSQSGHNTVSWYQQALGQGPQFIFQYYREEENGRGNFPPRFSGLQFPNYSSELNVNALELDDSALYLCASSLGASGRLSTDTQYFGPGTRLTVL.

The chain has TRBV29-1 and TRBJ1-2, with D possibly TRBD1 on 6 matching bases. The V end was cut by 1 base, the J end by 2 bases, with 8 bases between. CDR3 size: 13 residues. Germline lookup yields CDR1 SQVTM and CDR2 ANQGSEA. This chain's CDR3 is CSVEVGTNYGYTF. CDR3 sequence (DNA): TGCAGCGTTGAAGTTGGGACAAACTATGGCTACACCTTC.

This clone was observed a single time. The same CDR3 arises from other DNA sequences in this sample as well. This rearrangement joins TRBV7-9 to TRBJ1-2, with D unresolved. The CDR3 has 13 residues. Trimming removed 1 base from V and 8 bases from J, with 11 bases in between. CDR1 and CDR2 (germline): SEHNR, FQNEAQ (reference sequence). This CDR3 is CASSLGGSAGYTF. The CDR3 nucleotides read TGTGCCAGCAGCTTAGGAGGGAGCGCAGGCTACACCTTC.

The V call is TRBV10-3, the J call TRBJ2-7, with 9 positions matching TRBD2. The V and J ends lost 2 bases and 7 bases, in that order; junction bases with no gene match: 6. Germline CDR1 is ENHRY and CDR2 is SYGVKD. The CDR3 sequence is 14 residues long. The DNA for the CDR3 is TGTGCCATCAGTGAGACTAGCGGGCAACTGGAGCAGTACTTC. Encoded protein: CAISETSGQLEQYF.

This clone was found once. This sequence joins TRBV6-5 and TRBJ2-3; perhaps TRBD2 as D (6 bases). Trimming took 6 bases from V and 6 from J, leaving 19 bases between them. This CDR3 has 15 amino acids. Germline V gene lookup returns CDR1 MNHEY and CDR2 SVGAGI. CDR3 loop: CASRNGGWSHDTQYF. The CDR3 DNA follows: TGTGCCAGCAGGAACGGGGGATGGTCGCACGATACGCAGTATTTT.

The chain combines TRBV10-3 with TRBJ2-3; TRBD1 matches 7 bases. The CDR3 sequence is 15 residues long. Germline V lookup: CDR1 ENHRY, CDR2 SYGVKD. The trim removed 2 bases at V and 2 bases at J, leaving 4 bases unmatched. This CDR3 reads CAISEGTVSTDTQYF. The CDR3 region has the DNA TGTGCCATCAGTGAGGGGACAGTGTCCACAGATACGCAGTATTTT.

This clone is a singleton in its sample. The chain links TRBV7-9 to TRBJ2-3; 9 bases fit TRBD2. The CDR3 extends over 18 amino acids. With 1 base clipped from V and 3 bases from J, the junction kept 11 bases outside the gene matches. Germline V gene data show CDR1 as SEHNR and CDR2 as FQNEAQ (reference sequence). The CDR3 sequence is CASSLGLAGTSRTDTQYF. In nucleotides, the CDR3 is TGTGCCAGCAGCTTAGGCCTAGCGGGAACTAGTCGAACAGATACGCAGTATTTT.

V and J are TRBV7-9 and TRBJ2-1; 12 positions match TRBD2. Germline CDR1 SEHNR, CDR2 FQNEAQ (reference sequence). The CDR3 loop spans 19 amino acids. The junction had 11 bases not matched to a gene; V was cut back by 2 bases and J by 3 bases. CDR3 in amino acids: CASSLWTSGKHGGYNEQFF. CDR3 in DNA: TGTGCCAGCAGCTTATGGACTAGCGGGAAACATGGGGGCTACAATGAGCAGTTCTTC. The full variable domain, in which reference TRBV7-9 and TRBJ2-1 provide the parts outside the CDR3, is DTGVSQNPRHKITKRGQNVTFRCDPISEHNRLYWYRQTLGQGPEFLTYFQNEAQLEKSRLLSDRFSAERPKGSFSTLEIQRTEQGDSAMYLCASSLWTSGKHGGYNEQFFGPGTRLTVL.

CDR3 sequence (DNA): TGTGCCAGTACGGGACTAGTCCTGCAAGAGACCCAGTACTTC. Translating gives CASTGLVLQETQYF. This rearrangement joins TRBV28 to TRBJ2-5; 8 bases line up with TRBD2. V gave up 9 bases and J gave up 2 bases; unmatched junction bases: 8. CDR3 size: 14 residues. Germline V gene sequence: CDR1 MDHEN, CDR2 SYDVKM.

The rearrangement uses TRBV7-6 and TRBJ1-1; D ambiguous. This CDR3 is built from 16 residues. Germline V gene data show CDR1 as SGHVS and CDR2 as FNYEAQ. V lost 1 base and J 1 base, leaving 13 bases between the germline ends. The CDR3 DNA reads TGTGCCAGCAGCTTAGGAGGGCTCCGTAGGAACACTGAAGCTTTCTTT. Translating it yields CASSLGGLRRNTEAFF.

This clone was found once. The CDR3 DNA follows: TGTGCCAGTAGTGACCAGGGGGTACTTACTGAAGCTTTCTTT. Protein: CASSDQGVLTEAFF. This rearrangement joins TRBV19 to TRBJ1-1; 7 nucleotides line up with TRBD1. V was clipped by 5 bases and J by 5 bases; unmatched bases: 8. The V gene's germline CDR1 is LNHDA and CDR2 SQIVND (reference sequence). There are 14 residues in the CDR3.